This T cell receptor beta chain was obtained from a study of T-cell memory formation after mild COVID-19. In TCRdb, the 5' RACE reads were re-called with MiXCR into one record per CDR3 protein. This sample has about 58,000 distinct CDR3 sequences, with around a quarter found just once. Study-level points and caveats: The authors left the SARS-CoV-2 specificity of second-wave clones peaking on day 37 unconfirmed. Some clones that responded were present in memory (sampled pre-infection), which suggests cross-reactive memory joined. Among contracting clones, CD4+ were mainly CM/EM and CD8+ enriched in EMRA.

Notes on this clonotype: Its antigen is unidentified.

The V end was cut by 4 bases, the J end by 3 bases, with 15 bases between. The CDR3 has 15 amino acids. The germline V gene encodes CDR1 SEHNR and CDR2 FQNEAQ (reference sequence). V usage is TRBV7-9 and J usage is TRBJ1-1; TRBD1 is a possible D gene (5 bases). The TCR comes from a man aged 18 to 29 who had mild COVID-19 (a few samples of this study predate the infection). Cell type and time point are not known. Sequencing input: PBMCs or a T cell subset sorted from them (not recorded which). Here the CDR3 DNA reads TGTGCCAGCAGCTCGCCTCAGGGATTGTACACTGAAGCTTTCTTT. This translates into CASSSPQGLYTEAFF.